This TCR beta chain was retrieved from a study of blood T cell repertoires in COVID-19. Study background: T cells, B-cell-depleted T cells, or PBMCs supplied cDNA or gDNA.

The J segment lost 0 bases and the V segment lost 4 bases, leaving 3 bases of the junction unmatched. CDR1 SGHVS and CDR2 FNYEAQ come from the germline V gene. This CDR3 is built from 16 residues. Sequencing was performed with immunoSEQ multiplex PCR; in TCRdb, only in-frame clones are kept and a portion is missing. The sample lists around 230,000 clones, about 90% occurring once. Participant reports of clinical history set cohort assignment. The source of this sequence is a woman between 25 and 40 years old with acute COVID-19. The chain carries TRBV7-6 and TRBJ2-1; 10 nucleotides match TRBD2. Sequences were obtained from PBMCs or T cells enriched from blood (not recorded which). The CDR3 DNA is TGTGCCAGCAGCTCTAGCGGGGGTCCCTCCTACAATGAGCAGTTCTTC. Amino acids: CASSSSGGPSYNEQFF.